One and the same sample provided the 28 T cell receptor beta chains below, sequenced in a study of blood T cells in healthy people across ages. The authors ran a second PCR of about 7 to 11 cycles using a sample-barcoded 5' primer and a J-beta primer mix. TCRdb reprocessed the 5' RACE reads via MiXCR and lists one record per CDR3 protein. The repertoire holds about 1.8 million distinct CDR3 sequences, with roughly 52% as singletons. Source material: blood. These receptors were taken from a woman in her 40s in good health.

The chain carries TRBV7-2 and TRBJ1-4; 8 nucleotides line up with TRBD1. The CDR3 is made up of 15 amino acids. Germline CDR1 is SGHTA and CDR2 is FQGNSA. The J segment lost 7 bases and the V segment lost 1 base, leaving 5 bases of the junction unmatched. As DNA, the CDR3 is TGTGCCAGCAGCTTAGGAGGCAGGGGGCCTGAAAAACTGTTTTTT. This encodes CASSLGGRGPEKLFF.

This clonotype was counted between two and nine times. The gene calls are TRBV20-1 and TRBJ2-7; D perhaps matches TRBD1 (6 bases). The germline gives CDR1 DFQATT, CDR2 SNEGSKA (reference sequence). CDR3 size: 16 residues. The germline V and J ends were trimmed by 0 bases and 3 bases, with 18 bases remaining between them. The CDR3 nucleotides read TGCAGTGCTAGAGATTCGAGTGAGGGGGTCATCTACGAGCAGTACTTC. Protein: CSARDSSEGVIYEQYF.

The chain is built from TRBV5-1 and TRBJ2-6; possible D gene TRBD2, 6 bases. Germline V CDR1 and CDR2: SGHRS, YFSETQ. Trimming left V 2 bases short and J 1 base short, with 10 bases between. The CDR3 is made up of 16 amino acids. The CDR3 DNA sequence: TGCGCCAGCAGCTTTGGTAGCGGATCTGGGGCCAACGTCCTGACTTTC. Translation gives CASSFGSGSGANVLTF. The entire variable domain, with the rest obtained from reference TRBV5-1 and TRBJ2-6, is as follows: KAGVTQTPRYLIKTRGQQVTLSCSPISGHRSVSWYQQTPGQGLQFLFEYFSETQRNKGNFPGRFSGRQFSNSRSEMNVSTLELGDSALYLCASSFGSGSGANVLTFGAGSRLTVL.

The chain couples TRBV6-6 to TRBJ2-3; no firm D call. Germline lookup yields CDR1 MNHNY and CDR2 SVGAGI (reference sequence). V was shortened by 7 bases and J by 2 bases, with 13 bases between the two germline ends. CDR3 length equals 14 residues. The CDR3 sequence is CASTPAPVTDTQYF. The CDR3, as DNA: TGTGCCAGCACCCCAGCCCCTGTCACAGATACGCAGTATTTT.

Remarks on this clonotype: One end of the junction fails to match germline, which may point to a read error. The CDR3 protein is CASSLDWTQETQYF. The CDR3 bases are TGTGCTAGCAGCTTGGACTGGACACAAGAGACCCAGTACTTC. V gene TRBV7-7 combines with J gene TRBJ2-5; D tentatively fits TRBD1 or TRBD2 (5 bases each). The germline CDR1 and CDR2 sequences are SSHAT and FNYEAQ (reference sequence). The CDR3 spans 14 residues.

The V and J genes are TRBV28 and TRBJ1-2; no definite D call. The CDR3 length is 12 residues. Germline CDR1 and CDR2: MDHEN and SYDVKM. V was cut by 8 bases and J by 0 bases, with 7 bases left in between. The CDR3 coding sequence is TGTGCCAGCGAGCATCCTAACTATGGCTACACCTTC. It yields the protein CASEHPNYGYTF.

The V call is TRBV7-9, the J call TRBJ2-1, with TRBD2 matching 8 bases. The J call is doubtful: the DNA matches TRBJ2-7 better. The CDR3 consists of 16 residues. From germline, CDR1 is SEHNR and CDR2 FQNEAQ (reference sequence). The CDR3, as DNA: TGTGCCAGCAGCTTAGCTGCGGGCGGGAGGTTGAATGAGCAGTACTTC. Encoded protein: CASSLAAGGRLNEQYF.

The chain recombines TRBV10-3 with TRBJ1-2, with a tentative D call TRBD1 (6 bases). CDR1 is ENHRY and CDR2 is SYGVKD in the germline V gene. The CDR3 loop spans 15 amino acids. The V gene lost 4 bases and the J gene lost 4 bases, with 16 bases spanning the gap. CDR3 bases: TGTGCCATCAGTGCTTGGAGGGGGGCCGTCTATGGCTACACCTTC. Protein sequence: CAISAWRGAVYGYTF.

Notes on this clonotype: Its ends do not fully match the called genes, so a read error is possible. This chain links TRBV10-3 with TRBJ1-2; 11 nucleotides align to TRBD1. The CDR3 is made up of 14 amino acids. Germline V CDR1 and CDR2: ENHRY, SYGVKD. This chain's CDR3 is CAVRLEDRGHGYTF. CDR3 sequence (DNA): TGTGCCGTCAGGCTGGAGGACAGGGGGCATGGCTACACCTTC.

This clonotype has just a few counts. The genes are TRBV25-1 and TRBJ2-3, with 7 bases fitting TRBD1. Germline CDR1 MGHDK, CDR2 SYGVNS. The CDR3 is 15 residues long. J lost 6 bases, V lost 3 bases, and 9 bases had no gene match. For the CDR3, the DNA is TGTGCCAGCAGTGAGTGGGCAGGGGGTTCCGATACGCAGTATTTT. Translated, it gives CASSEWAGGSDTQYF. The full variable domain, rest sourced from reference TRBV25-1 and TRBJ2-3, is EADIYQTPRYLVIGTGKKITLECSQTMGHDKMYWYQQDPGMELHLIHYSYGVNSTEKGDLSSESTVSRIRTEHFPLTLESARPSHTSQYLCASSEWAGGSDTQYFGPGTRLTVL.

The chain uses TRBV10-3 and TRBJ1-2; a weak D match, TRBD1 (6 bases). Germline CDR1 and CDR2: ENHRY and SYGVKD. The CDR3 length is 11 residues. Between the trimmed V and J ends, which lost 9 bases and 7 bases, there was a span of 12 bases. CDR3 in amino acids: CAIGQRSGYTF. CDR3 nucleotide sequence: TGTGCCATTGGACAGCGGAGTGGCTACACCTTC.

With respect to this clonotype: At one of its ends the junction is not consistent with the germline gene, which may arise from a read error. The CDR3 sequence: CASSHRWPGQGARNEQFF. The DNA for the CDR3 is TGCGCCAGCAGCCACCGATGGCCGGGACAGGGGGCGAGGAATGAGCAGTTCTTC. The gene calls are TRBV3-1 and TRBJ2-1; 12 nucleotides match TRBD1. The CDR3 runs to 18 residues. In germline, CDR1 is LGHDT, CDR2 YNNKEL (reference sequence).

This clonotype has just a few counts. The CDR3: CASSQGSPSNYGYTF. DNA of the CDR3: TGCGCCAGCAGCCAAGGTTCCCCCTCTAACTATGGCTACACCTTC. The chain uses TRBV4-1 and TRBJ1-2; D remains unclear. V was pared by 1 base and J by 0 bases, with 9 bases between. The CDR3 covers 15 residues. The germline gives CDR1 MGHRA, CDR2 YSYEKL.

This clonotype turned up a few times. The chain recombines TRBV7-3 with TRBJ2-1, with D perhaps being TRBD1 or TRBD2 (5 bases each). V dropped 4 bases and J dropped 3 bases, with 13 bases sitting between them. CDR3 length equals 15 residues. Germline assignment: CDR1 SGHTA and CDR2 FQGTGA. CDR3: CASSSTGAGYNEQFF. CDR3 DNA sequence: TGTGCCAGCAGCTCCACCGGGGCGGGCTACAATGAGCAGTTCTTC.

This clonotype was found a few times. The V gene is TRBV28, the J gene TRBJ1-2, with 10 bases identical to TRBD1. The CDR3 length is 13 residues. The V gene end was trimmed by 11 bases and the J gene end by 8 bases; junction bases not matched to a gene: 11. In germline, CDR1 is MDHEN, CDR2 SYDVKM. CDR3 nucleotide sequence: TGTGCCTGGCACGGGGACAGGGGACAAGGCTACACCTTC. This sequence encodes CAWHGDRGQGYTF.

The chain combines TRBV2 with TRBJ1-2; 7 nucleotides agree with TRBD1. Germline V CDR1 and CDR2: SNHLY, FYNNEI. V shed 6 bases, J shed 0 bases, and the junction held 16 bases outside the gene matches. This CDR3 region has 18 residues. The CDR3 DNA reads TGTGCCAGCAGAGCATCGCCGGGACAGAAAGCTGCTAACTATGGCTACACCTTC. As protein: CASRASPGQKAANYGYTF.

This clonotype has a handful of counts. This sequence joins TRBV10-3 and TRBJ2-1; D call uncertain. This CDR3 is 13 amino acids long. Germline lookup yields CDR1 ENHRY and CDR2 SYGVKD. V was pared by 6 bases and J by 4 bases, with 10 bases between. The CDR3 is CAIRQDGYNEQFF. The CDR3 DNA is TGTGCCATCAGGCAGGACGGGTACAATGAGCAGTTCTTC.

This chain connects TRBV29-1 to TRBJ1-2; no clear D gene. Deletions cut 4 bases from V and 0 bases from J, with 0 bases between. Germline CDR1 reads SQVTM; CDR2 reads ANQGSEA. The CDR3 consists of 10 residues. CDR3 nucleotide sequence: TGCAGCGTTGCTAACTATGGCTACACCTTC. This codes for CSVANYGYTF. Full variable domain (missing parts from reference TRBV29-1 and TRBJ1-2): SAVISQKPSRDICQRGTSLTIQCQVDSQVTMMFWYRQQPGQSLTLIATANQGSEATYESGFVIDKFPISRPNLTFSTLTVSNMSPEDSSIYLCSVANYGYTFGSGTRLTVV.

The rearrangement joins TRBV27 to TRBJ1-6, with a tentative D call TRBD1 (6 bases). Germline V gene lookup returns CDR1 MNHEY and CDR2 SMNVEV (reference sequence). The CDR3 has 15 residues. Trimming took off 5 bases at V and 8 bases at J, with 16 bases between the two ends. For the CDR3, the DNA is TGTGCCAGCAGTGGGAGTAACGAGGGGGATTCACCCCTCCACTTT. It yields the protein CASSGSNEGDSPLHF.

This clonotype was observed a handful of times. The V gene is TRBV5-1, the J gene TRBJ2-7, with 8 nucleotides matching TRBD1. CDR3 length: 15 residues. The germline V gene has CDR1 SGHRS and CDR2 YFSETQ. Trimming took 0 bases from V and 4 from J; bases not matched to a gene: 6. The CDR3 DNA reads TGCGCCAGCAGCTTGGTCTCCGGGACAGGTTACGAGCAGTACTTC. Protein product: CASSLVSGTGYEQYF.

This clonotype was seen a single time. The gene calls are TRBV4-3 and TRBJ2-3; 9 bases are a match to TRBD1. The germline CDR1 and CDR2 sequences are LGHNA and YSLEER. The CDR3 sequence is 16 residues long. Germline trimming cut 0 bases from V and 8 bases from J; bases unmatched to any gene: 9. The CDR3 loop reads CASSQEDRGTVGTQYF. CDR3 in DNA: TGCGCCAGCAGCCAAGAGGACAGGGGAACGGTTGGTACGCAGTATTTT.

J is TRBJ2-4 and V is TRBV27, with D unclear. Germline values: CDR1 MNHEY, CDR2 SMNVEV (reference sequence). The CDR3 runs 11 residues. V was trimmed by 7 bases and J by 6 bases, leaving 7 bases between them. In nucleotides, the CDR3 is TGTGCCAGCACCTCTAGAAACATTCAGTACTTC. Translating gives CASTSRNIQYF.

The chain links TRBV29-1 to TRBJ2-7; D possibly corresponds to TRBD1 (5 bases). Trimming cost V 4 bases and J 1 base, with 8 bases left between them. This CDR3 region has 12 residues. Germline loops: CDR1 SQVTM, CDR2 ANQGSEA. CDR3 nucleotides: TGCAGCGTTGCAGGGATTTCCTACGAGCAGTACTTC. It yields the protein CSVAGISYEQYF.

This rearrangement joins TRBV20-1 to TRBJ1-1, with 7 bases aligning to TRBD1. Looked up from germline, CDR1 is DFQATT and CDR2 is SNEGSKA (reference sequence). CDR3 length equals 12 residues. J gave up 5 bases and V 5 bases, and 5 bases lay outside the gene matches. The CDR3 DNA sequence: TGCAGTGCTCTCCGACAGGGAACTGAAGCTTTCTTT. Translation gives CSALRQGTEAFF.

This clonotype was observed a few times. The genes are TRBV28 and TRBJ2-1; 8 positions match TRBD1. V dropped 5 bases and J dropped 0; count of bases not matched to a gene: 3. Germline V gene lookup returns CDR1 MDHEN and CDR2 SYDVKM. The CDR3 is made up of 15 amino acids. This chain's CDR3 is CASSTGGSSYNEQFF. The CDR3 nucleotides read TGTGCCAGCAGTACAGGGGGGAGCTCCTACAATGAGCAGTTCTTC.

The gene calls are TRBV20-1 and TRBJ1-1; D might be TRBD1 (6 bases). This CDR3 contains 15 residues. CDR1 is DFQATT and CDR2 is SNEGSKA in the germline V gene (reference sequence). Trimming pared 3 bases from V and 9 bases from J, leaving 23 bases between. CDR3 loop: CSASLGESGGGKAFF. The CDR3 DNA sequence: TGCAGTGCTAGTTTGGGGGAGAGCGGAGGGGGGAAAGCTTTCTTT.

This rearrangement joins TRBV6-5 to TRBJ2-1; D not certain. V was trimmed by 7 bases and J by 7 bases, leaving 11 bases between them. CDR1 MNHEY and CDR2 SVGAGI come from the germline V gene. This CDR3 has 12 amino acids. The CDR3, as DNA: TGTGCCAGCAAGAGCTTATGGAATGAGCAGTTCTTC. Encoded protein: CASKSLWNEQFF.

The J gene is TRBJ2-4, the V gene TRBV15; D is possibly TRBD1 (6 bases). V was pared by 5 bases and J by 13 bases, with 21 bases between. This CDR3 spans 14 amino acids. Germline values: CDR1 LNHNV, CDR2 YYDKDF (reference sequence). The CDR3 protein is CATSLDRNLYGQYF. CDR3 bases: TGTGCCACCAGCCTGGACAGAAACCTCTACGGGCAGTACTTC. Based on the CDR3 plus reference TRBV15 and TRBJ2-4, the full variable domain is DAMVIQNPRYQVTQFGKPVTLSCSQTLNHNVMYWYQQKSSQAPKLLFHYYDKDFNNEADTPDNFQSRRPNTSFCFLDIRSPGLGDTAMYLCATSLDRNLYGQYFGAGTRLSVL.